Sequencing of this T cell receptor (beta chain) was carried out in a study of T cells in Graves' hyperthyroidism and ophthalmopathy (dated by TCRdb to between 2019 and 2020). Context from the whole study: Peripheral blood was collected at initial diagnosis, before any treatment. Prospective prediction of ophthalmopathy was tested in an independent validation cohort of about 19 hyperthyroidism patients and 15 to 17 patients who later progressed to ophthalmopathy. According to the paper, TCR Vbeta CDR3 sequencing was carried out on around 140 peripheral blood samples, which came from 40 to 45 ophthalmopathy, around 74 hyperthyroidism and approximately 17 progressor patients. The 100 discovery patients were divided at random into training and test sets in a 7:3 ratio. TCR V-J signatures able to tell the groups apart were searched for in a discovery cohort of approximately 95 patients, of whom about 40 had Graves' ophthalmopathy and 55 to 60 had stable Graves' hyperthyroidism. Once sampling was done, hyperthyroidism patients were given methimazole at a starting dose of 30 mg daily, whereas ophthalmopathy patients were given high-dose intravenous methylprednisolone. The study also compared thyroid tissue and blood T-cell repertoires from roughly six Graves' hyperthyroidism patients. The paper as a whole reports these results and caveats: Ophthalmopathy was separated from stable hyperthyroidism by a 13 V-J signature model, with 85% to 90% sensitivity and around 81% specificity obtained in cross-validation and 80%/75% obtained in testing. Most expanded thyroid clonotypes (frequency above 0.001) were also detected in blood, a finding suggesting that blood repertoires may reflect thyroid immune responses. In validation, the model predicted progression to ophthalmopathy a median of roughly 6.5 months before onset, with approximately 70% sensitivity and roughly 72% specificity. Sample size was not statistically predetermined, and investigators were not blinded to group allocation.

This clonotype was counted a few times. Its antigen specificity is not known. No quality values exist for individual bases; no much larger clone is one base distant. Amplification of TCR beta CDR3 regions was carried out from RNA transcripts. For the first round of RT-PCR on the TCR CDR3, the HTBI primer set was used together with the Qiagen OneStep RT-PCR kit. The libraries were constructed in a second round of multiplex PCR and then size-selected and purified. The libraries were sequenced on an Illumina HiSeq2000 using paired-end 100 bp reads. In the paper's pipeline: SOAPnuke was used to process the raw data, with reads discarded if the reads contained adapters or uncalled bases, had a mean Phred below 15, or lacked an exact constant-primer or identifier match. COPE v1.2.5 was used to merge high-quality paired reads, and clonotypes were defined as unique nucleotide sequences. MiTCR v1.1 was used to align the clonotypes against IMGT TRBV, TRBD and TRBJ reference segments. Analysis was restricted to V-J combinations with a frequency above 0.0001, which covered about 99% of repertoires. A TCS score was defined as the ratio of F50 (clonal expansion) to E x V (chaos), with BLOSUM62-based TCRdist applied between CDR3 peptides within each V-J. Welch's t-statistics and random forest reduced 500 to 550 V-J features to under 15, which were used in a naive Bayes classifier (R e1071). TCRdb took the public reads, trimmed them with fastp at Q25, ran MiXCR for clone calling and kept in-frame beta chains. A single entry per CDR3 protein holds the most common genes and DNA from its merged rows. The V and J calls and clone size come from TCRdb's table, not from the authors' own analysis. The sample profile shows fewer than 700,000 distinct CDR3 sequences; 15% to 20% of them were found once. The top ten hold 15% to 20% of the sample.

Moderately to severely active disease, a Clinical Activity Score of at least 3, a NOSPECS grade of at least 4, and a duration under 3 months were present in ophthalmopathy patients. Patients with uncontrolled infections, other autoimmune diseases, pregnancy or lactation were excluded. Diagnoses relied on clinical symptoms, serum thyroxine and TRAb, thyroid ultrasound and orbital computed tomography. PBMCs were separated from approximately 9.9 ml of fresh peripheral blood using Ficoll-Paque density gradient centrifugation. Total RNA was extracted with Trizol reagent, and quality was checked on an Agilent 2100 Bioanalyzer. From V the trimming removes 6 bases and from J it removes 6 bases, while the gene matches leave 8 bases of the junction unaccounted for. The germline V gene provides CDR1 MNHNS and CDR2 SASEGT. Inclusive of the bounding cysteine and phenylalanine, the CDR3 is 15 residues long. The entry retains the CDR3 DNA only, 45 bases that are in frame from base 1.

The sample taken for sequencing was blood. The V and J genes are TRBV6-1 and TRBJ2-1; 10 middle bases align to TRBD1. This sequence was found in a woman between 18 and 29 years old with Graves' ophthalmopathy. The nucleotide sequence reads as follows: TGTGCCAGCAGAGCCGGGACAGGGGCTTTCAATGAGCAGTTCTTC. Its coded protein is CASRAGTGAFNEQFF.